A single sample gave rise to the 30 T cell receptor beta chains below, sequenced in a study of T cell changes during pregnancy in multiple sclerosis. The repertoire was sequenced with immunoSEQ multiplex PCR; TCRdb's copy has only in-frame clones and lacks some. The table shows 55,000 to 75,000 clones, with just over 90% occurring only once. The sample consisted of peripheral blood, taken after pregnancy. The source is a female donor with multiple sclerosis, enrolled in a pregnancy study.

This chain links TRBV6-5 with TRBJ1-4; no reliable D call. Trimming took 3 bases from V and 8 from J, leaving 4 bases between them. This CDR3 has 11 residues. Per germline, CDR1 MNHEY and CDR2 SVGAGI. The CDR3 here is CASSYGEKLFF. For the CDR3, the DNA is TGTGCCAGCAGTTATGGCGAAAAACTGTTTTTT.

V gene TRBV30 combines with J gene TRBJ1-5, with a tentative D call TRBD1 (5 bases). V lost 0 bases to trimming and J lost 7 bases, with 10 bases between them. Germline values: CDR1 GTSNPN, CDR2 SVGIG (reference sequence). The CDR3 runs to 13 residues. This chain's CDR3 is CAWSVSPGQPQHF. The CDR3 nucleotides read TGTGCCTGGAGTGTATCCCCAGGGCAGCCCCAGCATTTT. Full variable domain (outside the CDR3, taken from reference TRBV30 and TRBJ1-5): SQTIHQWPATLVQPVGSPLSLECTVEGTSNPNLYWYRQAAGRGLQLLFYSVGIGQISSEVPQNLSASRPQDRQFILSSKKLLLSDSGFYLCAWSVSPGQPQHFGDGTRLSIL.

This clone was seen a few times. This chain joins TRBV11-2 and TRBJ2-2; no clear D. Looked up from germline, CDR1 is SGHAT and CDR2 is FQNNGV. V was pared by 8 bases and J by 2 bases, with 15 bases between. There are 15 residues in the CDR3. The DNA for the CDR3 is TGTGCCAGCGAGCCAGGCGACCTAAACACCGGGGAGCTGTTTTTT. Translated: CASEPGDLNTGELFF.

The chain carries TRBV7-6 and TRBJ2-7; the match to TRBD1 covers 8 bases. The CDR3 contains 16 residues. Germline CDR1 is SGHVS and CDR2 is FNYEAQ. V lost 1 base, J lost 0 bases, and 5 bases stayed unmatched. CDR3 in amino acids: CASSLDYRGSSYEQYF. The CDR3 DNA is TGTGCCAGCAGCTTAGATTACAGGGGGAGCTCCTACGAGCAGTACTTC.

The V gene is TRBV5-4, the J gene TRBJ2-7; the D gene is possibly TRBD2 (5 bases). The CDR3 is 13 residues long. The V gene lost 4 bases and the J gene lost 2 bases, with 10 bases spanning the gap. Germline loops: CDR1 SGHNT, CDR2 YYREEE (reference sequence). The CDR3 coding sequence is TGTGCCAGCAGCATTGCCGGGACCTACGAGCAGTACTTC. It is translated as CASSIAGTYEQYF.

This chain links TRBV9 with TRBJ2-4; 8 bases agree with TRBD1. The CDR3 sequence is 17 residues long. The trim removed 2 bases at V and 3 bases at J, leaving 10 bases unmatched. CDR1 and CDR2 from the germline V gene are SGDLS and YYNGEE. CDR3 region: CASSVGGQGIDKNIQYF. CDR3 DNA: TGTGCCAGCAGCGTTGGAGGACAGGGTATCGACAAAAACATTCAGTACTTC.

V and J are TRBV27 and TRBJ1-5, with 7 bases fitting TRBD1. Germline CDR1 reads MNHEY; CDR2 reads SMNVEV (reference sequence). Trimming took 8 bases from V and 3 from J; bases not matched to a gene: 7. CDR3 length: 14 amino acids. CDR3 in DNA: TGTGCCAGCGGGGTGGGACAGTACAATCAGCCCCAGCATTTT. Protein: CASGVGQYNQPQHF.

V and J are TRBV5-5 and TRBJ2-7; TRBD2 matches at 9 bases. This CDR3 contains 16 residues. Germline lookup yields CDR1 SGHKS and CDR2 YYEKEE (reference sequence). V gave up 0 bases and J gave up 2 bases; unmatched junction bases: 6. The CDR3 spells CASSLALAGATYEQYF. The CDR3 DNA reads TGTGCCAGCAGCTTGGCCTTAGCGGGGGCGACCTACGAGCAGTACTTC.

V gene TRBV7-8 combines with J gene TRBJ1-3; D unclear. Trimming removed 8 bases at V and 0 bases at J, with 14 bases between. This CDR3 region has 15 residues. CDR1 is SGHVS and CDR2 is FQNEAQ in the germline V gene. The CDR3, as DNA: TGTGCCAGCGCCCGGAGCGTGCCCTCTGGAAACACCATATATTTT. This translates into CASARSVPSGNTIYF.

The chain couples TRBV19 to TRBJ1-2; D call uncertain. V lost 3 bases and J lost 6, with 11 bases in between. This CDR3 contains 13 residues. Germline-derived CDR1 and CDR2 are LNHDA and SQIVND (reference sequence). The CDR3 sequence: CASSMAVNNGYTF. CDR3 in DNA: TGTGCCAGTAGTATGGCTGTTAATAATGGCTACACCTTC.

The chain carries TRBV28 and TRBJ2-1, with 9 positions matching TRBD2. CDR1 is MDHEN and CDR2 is SYDVKM in the germline V gene. The CDR3 covers 15 residues. J gave up 0 bases and V 6 bases, and 3 bases lay outside the gene matches. The CDR3 region is CASRLAGVSYNEQFF. The CDR3 bases are TGTGCCAGCAGATTAGCGGGAGTCTCCTACAATGAGCAGTTCTTC.

This chain joins TRBV2 and TRBJ2-7, with 7 bases aligning to TRBD1. Per germline, CDR1 SNHLY and CDR2 FYNNEI. The CDR3 consists of 16 residues. After removal of 0 bases from V and 2 bases from J, the junction contained 7 bases not matched to a gene. The CDR3 loop reads CASSEALQDRTYEQYF. CDR3 DNA: TGTGCCAGCAGTGAAGCGCTTCAGGACAGGACCTACGAGCAGTACTTC.

V is TRBV7-9 and J is TRBJ2-3; possible D gene TRBD1, 6 bases. This CDR3 has 14 amino acids. CDR1 and CDR2 from the germline V gene are SEHNR and FQNEAQ (reference sequence). V lost 10 bases, J lost 4 bases, and 18 bases lay in between. CDR3 sequence: CAIKNRVLADTQYF. The CDR3 DNA reads as TGTGCCATTAAAAACAGGGTTCTCGCAGATACGCAGTATTTT.

The chain employs TRBV5-6 and TRBJ2-7; 9 nucleotides agree with TRBD2. In germline, CDR1 is SGHDT, CDR2 YYEEEE. V dropped 2 bases and J dropped 4; count of bases not matched to a gene: 7. This CDR3 region has 15 residues. The CDR3 reads CASSLKGLARYEQYF. CDR3 coding DNA: TGTGCCAGCAGCTTAAAGGGACTAGCTCGGTACGAGCAGTACTTC.

This clone has a single count. The chain joins TRBV7-6 to TRBJ1-6, with a weak D call TRBD1 (5 bases). Germline V lookup: CDR1 SGHVS, CDR2 FNYEAQ. The length of the CDR3 is 13 residues. V lost 5 bases and J lost 10, with 12 bases in between. The CDR3 bases are TGTGCCAGCAGCGCTTCGGGGGGATCACCCCTCCACTTT. This codes for CASSASGGSPLHF.

The rearrangement joins TRBV5-1 to TRBJ1-1; 7 bases line up with TRBD1. Germline CDR1 SGHRS, CDR2 YFSETQ. V lost 2 bases, J lost 0 bases, and 4 bases stayed unmatched. The length of the CDR3 is 15 residues. The CDR3 nucleotides are TGCGCCAGCAGCTTCCAGACAGGGATGAACACTGAAGCTTTCTTT. Translation: CASSFQTGMNTEAFF.

This chain connects TRBV13 to TRBJ2-1, with 7 positions matching TRBD2. Germline loops: CDR1 PRHDT, CDR2 FYEKMQ (reference sequence). V lost 5 bases, J lost 2 bases, and 9 bases stayed unmatched. The CDR3 runs to 16 residues. CDR3 DNA: TGTGCCAGCAGCCCAATGGGGGGGAGCCCCTACAATGAGCAGTTCTTC. This translates into CASSPMGGSPYNEQFF.

The rearrangement links TRBV30 to TRBJ2-7, with TRBD2 matching 9 bases. The CDR3 length is 12 residues. Per the germline V gene, CDR1 is GTSNPN and CDR2 is SVGIG (reference sequence). V shed 4 bases, J shed 3 bases, and the junction held 1 base outside the gene matches. CDR3: CAWTSGNYEQYF. CDR3 bases: TGTGCCTGGACTAGCGGGAACTACGAGCAGTACTTC.

V usage is TRBV9 and J usage is TRBJ2-3; D might be TRBD2 (6 bases). The CDR3 is 16 residues long. Per germline, CDR1 SGDLS and CDR2 YYNGEE. Trimming left V 6 bases short and J 2 bases short, with 19 bases between. The DNA of the CDR3 is TGTGCCAGCACTAGCCAGTATAGCGGACCCACAGATACGCAGTATTTT. This encodes CASTSQYSGPTDTQYF.

This clone has only a few counts. The rearrangement uses TRBV27 and TRBJ1-1, with D possibly TRBD1 on 5 matching bases. Trimming shortened V by 5 bases and J by 0 bases, and 19 bases separated the two germline ends. This CDR3 spans 17 amino acids. Germline V CDR1 and CDR2: MNHEY, SMNVEV (reference sequence). The CDR3 nucleotides are TGTGCCAGCAGTGTTTCTTGGGGCGATGCTATGAACACTGAAGCTTTCTTT. Protein product: CASSVSWGDAMNTEAFF.

The rearrangement uses TRBV7-9 and TRBJ2-1, with 8 positions matching TRBD2. V shed 11 bases and J 2 bases; nucleotides not matched to a gene: 5. From germline, CDR1 is SEHNR and CDR2 FQNEAQ (reference sequence). The CDR3 loop spans 13 amino acids. The CDR3 protein is CAAAGVPYNEQFF. The CDR3 coding sequence is TGTGCCGCAGCGGGAGTACCCTACAATGAGCAGTTCTTC.

The chain joins TRBV6-6 to TRBJ2-1, with 10 nucleotides matching TRBD2. CDR1 is MNHNY and CDR2 is SVGAGI in the germline V gene (reference sequence). The J segment lost 3 bases and the V segment lost 6 bases, leaving 8 bases of the junction unmatched. The CDR3 runs to 16 residues. This chain's CDR3 is CASSRAGGIIYNEQFF. As DNA, the CDR3 is TGTGCCAGCAGCAGAGCGGGAGGGATAATCTACAATGAGCAGTTCTTC.

The rearrangement links TRBV7-2 to TRBJ2-1; D uncertain. CDR1 and CDR2 (germline): SGHTA, FQGNSA. This CDR3 is built from 12 residues. With 1 base removed from V and 6 bases from J, the gap between germline ends came to 4 bases. In nucleotides, the CDR3 is TGTGCCAGCAGCTTAGTATCCAATGAGCAGTTCTTC. Amino acid sequence: CASSLVSNEQFF. The entire variable domain, with the rest obtained from reference TRBV7-2 and TRBJ2-1, is as follows: GAGVSQSPSNKVTEKGKDVELRCDPISGHTALYWYRQSLGQGLEFLIYFQGNSAPDKSGLPSDRFSAERTGGSVSTLTIQRTQQEDSAVYLCASSLVSNEQFFGPGTRLTVL.

This chain uses TRBV5-1 with TRBJ1-4; tentatively, D is TRBD1 (6 bases). Trimming left V 0 bases short and J 6 bases short, with 15 bases between. CDR1 and CDR2 (germline): SGHRS, YFSETQ. The CDR3 contains 16 residues. The CDR3 protein is CASSLAPGGGDEKLFF. The CDR3 DNA follows: TGCGCCAGCAGCTTGGCACCGGGGGGCGGTGATGAAAAACTGTTTTTT.

This sequence joins TRBV5-3 and TRBJ2-7; TRBD1 matches 7 bases. TRBV5-3 is annotated as an ORF whose role is uncertain. Losses at the gene ends were 2 bases for V and 2 bases for J; bases not matched to a gene: 4. This CDR3 contains 14 residues. This CDR3 reads CARSFRDSPYEQYF. The CDR3, as DNA: TGTGCCAGAAGCTTCCGGGACAGCCCCTACGAGCAGTACTTC.

V usage is TRBV27 and J usage is TRBJ1-1; no firm D call. Germline-derived CDR1 and CDR2 are MNHEY and SMNVEV (reference sequence). V shed 3 bases and J shed 0 bases, with 8 bases lying between them. The CDR3 is made up of 14 amino acids. CDR3 bases: TGTGCCAGCAGTTTCGGGGAGATGAACACTGAAGCTTTCTTT. It codes for CASSFGEMNTEAFF.

The V gene is TRBV6-5, the J gene TRBJ1-5; a possible D gene is TRBD1 (6 bases). Germline CDR1 MNHEY, CDR2 SVGAGI. Trimming removed 4 bases from V and 6 bases from J, with 13 bases in between. The CDR3 runs to 14 residues. CDR3 nucleotides: TGTGCCAGCAGTTCCCCAGGGGAGAGTCAGCCCCAGCATTTT. Amino acids: CASSSPGESQPQHF.

The chain uses TRBV7-9 and TRBJ2-7; D possibly corresponds to TRBD2 (6 bases). Germline values: CDR1 SEHNR, CDR2 FQNEAQ (reference sequence). The CDR3 runs to 15 residues. The V end lost 1 base, the J end lost 2 bases, and 12 bases lay between the germline ends. CDR3 in DNA: TGTGCCAGCAGCTTAGGGGTAGCGGCCCCCTACGAGCAGTACTTC. Its protein product is CASSLGVAAPYEQYF.

The rearrangement links TRBV19 to TRBJ1-1, with unresolved D. The ends were cut back, 4 bases at V and 7 bases at J, with 10 bases in the middle. CDR3 length: 12 residues. CDR1 LNHDA and CDR2 SQIVND come from the germline V gene (reference sequence). The CDR3 reads CASSKDGNEAFF. In nucleotides, the CDR3 is TGTGCCAGTAGTAAGGACGGGAATGAAGCTTTCTTT. The variable domain in full, completed from reference TRBV19 and TRBJ1-1, reads DGGITQSPKYLFRKEGQNVTLSCEQNLNHDAMYWYRQDPGQGLRLIYYSQIVNDFQKGDIAEGYSVSREKKESFPLTVTSAQKNPTAFYLCASSKDGNEAFFGQGTRLTVV.

V gene TRBV18 combines with J gene TRBJ2-7; perhaps TRBD2 as D (7 bases). The V and J ends lost 4 bases and 3 bases respectively, with 10 bases between them. The CDR3 length is 13 residues. Germline loops: CDR1 KGHSH, CDR2 LQKENI. Here the CDR3 DNA reads TGTGCCAGCTCACGGGGGGGCGACTACGAGCAGTACTTC. Translation: CASSRGGDYEQYF.